The 21 T cell receptor beta chains below all came from one sample that was sequenced in a study of identifying expanded T cells in peripheral blood. Using immunoSEQ multiplex PCR, the repertoire was profiled, and TCRdb retains in-frame clones only, with some absent. Here the sample spans approximately 100,000 clones, around 85% being singletons. Sample: blood. The receptors come from a person between 18 and 75 years old in good health.

This clone showed up just once. This rearrangement joins TRBV11-2 to TRBJ1-3; the D gene is possibly TRBD1 (5 bases). The CDR3 sequence is 15 residues long. Trimming took off 6 bases at V and 2 bases at J, with 14 bases between the two ends. Per the germline V gene, CDR1 is SGHAT and CDR2 is FQNNGV. The CDR3 region has the DNA TGTGCCAGCAGTCCAGTCCGGGGACCTGGAAACACCATATATTTT. This codes for CASSPVRGPGNTIYF. The complete variable domain, with remaining parts taken from reference TRBV11-2 and TRBJ1-3, reads EAGVAQSPRYKIIEKRQSVAFWCNPISGHATLYWYQQILGQGPKLLIQFQNNGVVDDSQLPKDRFSAERLKGVDSTLKIQPAKLEDSAVYLCASSPVRGPGNTIYFGEGSWLTVV.

This clone appeared a few times. The rearrangement joins TRBV11-2 to TRBJ1-2; 9 bases align to TRBD1. Looked up from germline, CDR1 is SGHAT and CDR2 is FQNNGV. CDR3 length equals 14 residues. V lost 0 bases, J lost 6 bases, and 2 bases stayed unmatched. This CDR3 reads CASSLDRTGDGYTF. The CDR3 DNA reads TGTGCCAGCAGCTTAGATCGGACAGGGGATGGCTACACCTTC.

The V call is TRBV6-5, the J call TRBJ1-2; D not resolved. The CDR3 is 13 residues long. CDR1 and CDR2 (germline): MNHEY, SVGAGI. The V and J ends lost 4 bases and 2 bases respectively, with 8 bases between them. CDR3 sequence reads: CASSWAPNYGYTF. The CDR3 coding sequence is TGTGCCAGCAGTTGGGCGCCAAACTATGGCTACACCTTC.

The sample holds a few counts of this clone. The V and J genes are TRBV2 and TRBJ1-2; TRBD1 matches 7 bases. Trimming removed 11 bases from V and 6 bases from J; junction bases left unmatched: 9. Germline V gene sequence: CDR1 SNHLY, CDR2 FYNNEI. The CDR3 extends over 12 amino acids. Here the CDR3 DNA reads TGTGCCGGGACAGTGGCCAGGGATGGCTACACCTTC. Its protein is CAGTVARDGYTF.

The chain combines TRBV9 with TRBJ2-7, with 7 bases fitting TRBD1. The CDR3 has 15 residues. The germline gives CDR1 SGDLS, CDR2 YYNGEE. After removal of 1 base from V and 6 bases from J, the junction contained 10 bases not matched to a gene. As DNA, the CDR3 is TGTGCCAGCAGCGTAATCTCTAAGTACAGGGGCGAGCAGTACTTC. This translates into CASSVISKYRGEQYF.

This clone showed up just a few times. This chain joins TRBV6-6 and TRBJ1-4; TRBD1 aligns across 9 bases. With 2 bases clipped from V and 6 bases from J, the junction kept 1 base outside the gene matches. This CDR3 contains 14 residues. The germline gives CDR1 MNHNY, CDR2 SVGAGI (reference sequence). The CDR3 DNA sequence: TGTGCCAGCAGTTACGGGGACAGGGATGAAAAACTGTTTTTT. Its translation is CASSYGDRDEKLFF.

The chain has TRBV7-8 and TRBJ1-3; D is perhaps TRBD1 (5 bases). V was pared by 5 bases and J by 9 bases, with 20 bases between. The CDR3 is 15 amino acids. Germline V gives CDR1 SGHVS, CDR2 FQNEAQ. The CDR3 here is CASSPRGTVGSTIYF. The DNA of the CDR3 is TGTGCCAGCAGCCCGCGGGGCACCGTCGGGAGCACCATATATTTT.

The chain uses TRBV5-8 and TRBJ1-6; tentatively, D is TRBD1 (5 bases). Germline V gene data show CDR1 as SGHTS and CDR2 as YDEGEE. Trimming removed 7 bases from V and 4 bases from J, with 12 bases in between. This CDR3 has 14 residues. The CDR3 reads CASGAERYNSPLHF. The CDR3 DNA is TGTGCCAGCGGGGCAGAGAGATATAATTCACCCCTCCACTTT.

J is TRBJ2-3 and V is TRBV29-1; the D gene is possibly TRBD2 (5 bases). Trimming shortened V by 6 bases and J by 0 bases, and 22 bases separated the two germline ends. The CDR3 consists of 17 residues. Germline V gene data show CDR1 as SQVTM and CDR2 as ANQGSEA. The CDR3: CSVRKGASRVSTDTQYF. CDR3 nucleotides: TGCAGCGTGAGAAAGGGCGCTAGCAGAGTCAGCACAGATACGCAGTATTTT.

The chain recombines TRBV7-9 with TRBJ1-2; D possibly corresponds to TRBD1 (5 bases). CDR1 and CDR2 from the germline V gene are SEHNR and FQNEAQ (reference sequence). The CDR3 has 13 amino acids. Trimming took 5 bases from V and 7 from J, leaving 14 bases between them. The CDR3 DNA reads TGTGCCAGCAGCACCCTCCCGGGGGTTGGCTACACCTTC. This codes for CASSTLPGVGYTF.

This clone was counted once. The V gene is TRBV4-2, the J gene TRBJ1-1; D is undetermined. This CDR3 has 15 amino acids. The germline CDR1 and CDR2 sequences are LGHNA and YNFKEQ. Deletions cut 2 bases from V and 3 bases from J, with 13 bases between. The CDR3 nucleotides read TGTGCCAGCAGCCAATCCGGCGGGGAGGACACTGAAGCTTTCTTT. It yields the protein CASSQSGGEDTEAFF.

The gene calls are TRBV19 and TRBJ2-1; a possible D gene is TRBD1 (6 bases). This CDR3 is built from 14 residues. Germline CDR1 is LNHDA and CDR2 is SQIVND (reference sequence). The ends were cut back, 9 bases at V and 6 bases at J, with 18 bases in the middle. In DNA form, the CDR3 reads TGTGCCAGCGACAGGAATCTAGGGAGCAATGAGCAGTTCTTC. This gives the protein CASDRNLGSNEQFF. The variable domain in full, completed from reference TRBV19 and TRBJ2-1, reads DGGITQSPKYLFRKEGQNVTLSCEQNLNHDAMYWYRQDPGQGLRLIYYSQIVNDFQKGDIAEGYSVSREKKESFPLTVTSAQKNPTAFYLCASDRNLGSNEQFFGPGTRLTVL.

This clone is a singleton in its sample. V gene TRBV6-1 combines with J gene TRBJ2-7, with no clear D. The CDR3 has 11 residues. Germline lookup yields CDR1 MNHNS and CDR2 SASEGT. Deletions cut 5 bases from V and 4 bases from J, with 6 bases between. Written as DNA, the CDR3 is TGTGCCAGCAGTCCTCAATACGAGCAGTACTTC. It encodes CASSPQYEQYF.

This sequence joins TRBV25-1 and TRBJ2-5, with TRBD2 matching 12 bases. In germline, CDR1 is MGHDK, CDR2 SYGVNS. There are 16 residues in the CDR3. V trimming: 1 base; J trimming: 1 base; junction bases outside the gene matches: 1. CDR3 sequence reads: CASSEWGLAGQETQYF. CDR3 nucleotide sequence: TGTGCCAGCAGTGAATGGGGACTAGCGGGCCAAGAGACCCAGTACTTC.

The table lists this clone with a count of one. The rearrangement links TRBV7-2 to TRBJ1-2; weak D call: TRBD1 (6 bases). Germline CDR1 SGHTA, CDR2 FQGNSA. The CDR3 has 17 amino acids. V was pared by 5 bases and J by 3 bases, with 22 bases between. CDR3 DNA sequence: TGTGCCAGCAGCCAACCGAGGGGGGGAGCCCGAGACTATGGCTACACCTTC. As protein: CASSQPRGGARDYGYTF.

This chain connects TRBV5-8 to TRBJ2-1; a weak D match, TRBD2 (5 bases). Germline V gene sequence: CDR1 SGHTS, CDR2 YDEGEE. V lost 1 base and J lost 4, with 18 bases in between. CDR3 length: 17 residues. The DNA for the CDR3 is TGTGCCAGCAGCTTGCACGTTCGGGGTAAACCATACAATGAGCAGTTCTTC. Translation: CASSLHVRGKPYNEQFF.

This chain connects TRBV27 to TRBJ2-2; no clear D. CDR1 is MNHEY, CDR2 SMNVEV, per germline (reference sequence). V lost 2 bases and J lost 7, with 8 bases in between. This CDR3 region has 13 residues. The CDR3 DNA is TGTGCCAGCAGTTTAGGGTGGAACGGGGAGCTGTTTTTT. Encoded protein: CASSLGWNGELFF.

The rearrangement joins TRBV7-8 to TRBJ1-1; 9 nucleotides agree with TRBD1. The CDR3 loop spans 13 amino acids. In germline, CDR1 is SGHVS, CDR2 FQNEAQ. The junction had 5 bases not matched to a gene; V was cut back by 4 bases and J by 8 bases. The CDR3 nucleotides are TGTGCCAGCAGCTGGACAGGGGATATCGAAGCTTTCTTT. Translated, it gives CASSWTGDIEAFF.

The V and J genes are TRBV9 and TRBJ1-2, with TRBD1 matching over 8 bases. Germline values: CDR1 SGDLS, CDR2 YYNGEE. There are 17 residues in the CDR3. Trimming took 4 bases from V and 0 from J; bases not matched to a gene: 11. This CDR3 is CASSPSGTGGTNYGYTF. CDR3 in DNA: TGTGCCAGCAGCCCATCCGGGACAGGTGGTACTAACTATGGCTACACCTTC.

The chain recombines TRBV2 with TRBJ2-7, with TRBD1 as a possible D gene (6 bases). The CDR3 loop spans 13 amino acids. Germline V gene sequence: CDR1 SNHLY, CDR2 FYNNEI. V shed 6 bases and J shed 3 bases, with 12 bases lying between them. Written as DNA, the CDR3 is TGTGCCAGCAGCGGAGGACAGAACTACGAGCAGTACTTC. Translation gives CASSGGQNYEQYF. The variable domain in full, with the rest retrieved from reference TRBV2 and TRBJ2-7, is EPEVTQTPSHQVTQMGQEVILRCVPISNHLYFYWYRQILGQKVEFLVSFYNNEISEKSEIFDDQFSVERPDGSNFTLKIRSTKLEDSAMYFCASSGGQNYEQYFGPGTRLTVT.

This clone was seen just once. CDR3 loop: CASSPGQGNEKLFF. In nucleotides, the CDR3 is TGTGCCAGCAGCCCGGGACAGGGGAATGAAAAACTGTTTTTT. The chain recombines TRBV4-2 with TRBJ1-4; 10 bases align to TRBD1. Per the germline V gene, CDR1 is LGHNA and CDR2 is YNFKEQ. The length of the CDR3 is 14 residues. J lost 5 bases, V lost 4 bases, and 1 base had no gene match.